This paragraph covers one T cell receptor (beta chain) sequence. The CDR3 is 15 residues long. V lost 5 bases to trimming and J lost 4 bases; unmatched junction nucleotides: 4. The V gene's germline CDR1 is SGHTA and CDR2 FQGNSA. Only in-frame clones appear in the TCRdb table, and some are missing; sequencing was by immunoSEQ multiplex PCR. The sample records some 49,000 clones, 85% being singletons. The data were obtained in a study of OX40 agonist ivuxolimab in advanced cancers. The chain carries TRBV7-2 and TRBJ2-2; 10 bases are shared with TRBD1. The sequence was obtained from an adult with an advanced solid tumor such as melanoma, head and neck, liver or kidney cancer. The sequencing here drew on CD4+ or CD8+ T cells sorted from blood, taken in a trial of the OX40 agonist ivuxolimab. The DNA of the CDR3 is TGTGCCAGCAGCGTCCGGGACAGGGGCACCGGGGAGCTGTTTTTT. Its protein product is CASSVRDRGTGELFF. Full variable domain (rest looked up from reference TRBV7-2 and TRBJ2-2): GAGVSQSPSNKVTEKGKDVELRCDPISGHTALYWYRQSLGQGLEFLIYFQGNSAPDKSGLPSDRFSAERTGGSVSTLTIQRTQQEDSAVYLCASSVRDRGTGELFFGEGSRLTVL.